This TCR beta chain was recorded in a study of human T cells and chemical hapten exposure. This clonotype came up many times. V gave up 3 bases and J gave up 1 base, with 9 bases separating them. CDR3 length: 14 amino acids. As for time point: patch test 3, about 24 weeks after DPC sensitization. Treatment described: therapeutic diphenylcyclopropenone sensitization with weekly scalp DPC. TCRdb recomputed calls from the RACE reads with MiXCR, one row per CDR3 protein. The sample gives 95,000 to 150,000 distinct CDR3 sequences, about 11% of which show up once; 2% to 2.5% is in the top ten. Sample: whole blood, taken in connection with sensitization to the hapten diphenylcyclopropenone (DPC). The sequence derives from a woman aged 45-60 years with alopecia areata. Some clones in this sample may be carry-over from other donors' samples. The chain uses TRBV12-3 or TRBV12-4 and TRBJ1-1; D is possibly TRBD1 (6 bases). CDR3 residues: CASSLTDRNTEAFF. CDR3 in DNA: TGTGCCAGCAGTTTGACGGACAGGAACACTGAAGCTTTCTTT.